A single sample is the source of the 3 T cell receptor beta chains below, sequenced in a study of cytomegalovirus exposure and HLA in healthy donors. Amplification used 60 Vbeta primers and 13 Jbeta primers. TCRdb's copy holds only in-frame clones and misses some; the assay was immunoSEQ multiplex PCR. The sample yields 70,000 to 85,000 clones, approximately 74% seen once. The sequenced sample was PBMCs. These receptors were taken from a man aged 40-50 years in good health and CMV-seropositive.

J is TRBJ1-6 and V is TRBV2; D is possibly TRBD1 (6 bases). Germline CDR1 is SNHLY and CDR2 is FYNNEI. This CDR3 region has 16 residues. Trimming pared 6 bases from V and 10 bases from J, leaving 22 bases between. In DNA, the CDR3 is TGTGCCAGCAGCCCTTTCCGGACAGAAGCTGGCTCACCCCTCCACTTT. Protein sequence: CASSPFRTEAGSPLHF.

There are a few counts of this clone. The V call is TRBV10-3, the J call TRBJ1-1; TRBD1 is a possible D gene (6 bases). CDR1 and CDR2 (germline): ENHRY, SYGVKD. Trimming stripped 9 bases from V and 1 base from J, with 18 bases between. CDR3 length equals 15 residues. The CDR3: CAIRGVGQPNTEAFF. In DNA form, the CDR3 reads TGTGCCATACGAGGTGTTGGACAGCCGAACACTGAAGCTTTCTTT.

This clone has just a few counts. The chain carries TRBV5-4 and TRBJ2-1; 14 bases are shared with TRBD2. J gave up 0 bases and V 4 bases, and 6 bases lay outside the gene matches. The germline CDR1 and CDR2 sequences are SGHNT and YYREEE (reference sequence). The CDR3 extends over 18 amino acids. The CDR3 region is CASSLGLAGASSYNEQFF. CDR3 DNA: TGTGCCAGCAGCCTGGGACTAGCGGGGGCGAGCTCCTACAATGAGCAGTTCTTC.